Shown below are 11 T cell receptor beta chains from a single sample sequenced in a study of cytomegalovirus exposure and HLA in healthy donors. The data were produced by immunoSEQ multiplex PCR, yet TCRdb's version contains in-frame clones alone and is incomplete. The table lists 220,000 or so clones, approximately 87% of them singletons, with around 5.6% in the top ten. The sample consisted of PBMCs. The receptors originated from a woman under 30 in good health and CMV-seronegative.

The CDR3 reads CASSVDPGRQETQYF. The CDR3, as DNA: TGTGCCAGCAGCGTAGATCCGGGCAGGCAAGAGACCCAGTACTTC. The genes are TRBV9 and TRBJ2-5; D ambiguous. Germline V lookup: CDR1 SGDLS, CDR2 YYNGEE. V lost 0 bases and J 2 bases, leaving 11 bases between the germline ends. The CDR3 runs 15 residues.

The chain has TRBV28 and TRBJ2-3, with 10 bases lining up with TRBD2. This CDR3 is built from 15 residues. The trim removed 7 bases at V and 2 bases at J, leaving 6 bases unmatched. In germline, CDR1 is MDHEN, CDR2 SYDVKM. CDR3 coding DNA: TGTGCCAGCATATTAGCGGGAGGCACCACAGATACGCAGTATTTT. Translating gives CASILAGGTTDTQYF.

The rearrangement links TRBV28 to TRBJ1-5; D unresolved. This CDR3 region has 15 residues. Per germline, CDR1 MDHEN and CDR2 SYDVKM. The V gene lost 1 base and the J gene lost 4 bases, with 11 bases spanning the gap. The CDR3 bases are TGTGCCAGCAGTTTATTCGGGGAAACGAATCAGCCCCAGCATTTT. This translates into CASSLFGETNQPQHF.

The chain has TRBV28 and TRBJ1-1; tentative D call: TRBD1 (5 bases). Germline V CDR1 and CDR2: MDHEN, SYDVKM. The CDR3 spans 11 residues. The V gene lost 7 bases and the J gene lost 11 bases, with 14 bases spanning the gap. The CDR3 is CASNEGLAAFF. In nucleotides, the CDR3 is TGTGCCAGCAACGAGGGACTCGCGGCTTTCTTT.

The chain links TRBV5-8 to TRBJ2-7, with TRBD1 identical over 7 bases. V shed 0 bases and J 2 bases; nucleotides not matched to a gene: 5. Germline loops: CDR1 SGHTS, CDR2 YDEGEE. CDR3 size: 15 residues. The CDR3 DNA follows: TGTGCCAGCAGCTTGGAGGGGGCCAAGGCCTACGAGCAGTACTTC. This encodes CASSLEGAKAYEQYF.

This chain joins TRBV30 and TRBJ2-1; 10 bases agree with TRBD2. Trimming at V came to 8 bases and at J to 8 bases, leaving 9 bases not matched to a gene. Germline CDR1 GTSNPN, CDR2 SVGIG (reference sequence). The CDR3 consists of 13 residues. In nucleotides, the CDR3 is TGTGCCGGTCAGCGGGGGGGCGGTGATGAGCAGTTCTTC. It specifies CAGQRGGGDEQFF.

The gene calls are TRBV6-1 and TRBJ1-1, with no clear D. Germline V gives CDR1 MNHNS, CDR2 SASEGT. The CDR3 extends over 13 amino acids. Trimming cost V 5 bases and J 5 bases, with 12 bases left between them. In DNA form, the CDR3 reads TGTGCCAGCAGTAGCCTGATGGGGACTGAAGCTTTCTTT. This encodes CASSSLMGTEAFF.

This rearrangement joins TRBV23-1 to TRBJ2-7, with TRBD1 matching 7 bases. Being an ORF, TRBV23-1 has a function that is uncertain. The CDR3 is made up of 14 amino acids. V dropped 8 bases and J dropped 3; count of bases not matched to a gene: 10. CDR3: CASLRDSLNYEQYF. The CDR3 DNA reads TGCGCCAGCCTCCGGGACAGTCTCAACTACGAGCAGTACTTC.

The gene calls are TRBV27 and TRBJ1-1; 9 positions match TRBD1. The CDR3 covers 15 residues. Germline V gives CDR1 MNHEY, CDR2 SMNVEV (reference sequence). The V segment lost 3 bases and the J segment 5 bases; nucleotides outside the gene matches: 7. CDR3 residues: CASSFGDRVGTEAFF. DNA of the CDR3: TGTGCCAGCAGTTTTGGGGACAGGGTGGGAACTGAAGCTTTCTTT.

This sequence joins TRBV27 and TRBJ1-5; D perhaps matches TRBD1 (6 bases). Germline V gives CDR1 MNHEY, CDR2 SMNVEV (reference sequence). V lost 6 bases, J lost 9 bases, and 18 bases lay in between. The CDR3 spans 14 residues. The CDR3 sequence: CASSSGTWSLPQHF. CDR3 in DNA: TGTGCCAGCAGCTCCGGGACATGGAGCCTGCCCCAGCATTTT.

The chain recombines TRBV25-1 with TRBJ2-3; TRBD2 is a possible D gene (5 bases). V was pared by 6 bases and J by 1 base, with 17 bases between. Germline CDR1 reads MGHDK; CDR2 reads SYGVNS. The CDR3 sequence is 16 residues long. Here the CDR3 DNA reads TGTGCCAGCAGATCCGTGGGTAGTAGCGGCACAGATACGCAGTATTTT. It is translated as CASRSVGSSGTDTQYF. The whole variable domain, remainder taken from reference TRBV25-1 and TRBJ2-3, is EADIYQTPRYLVIGTGKKITLECSQTMGHDKMYWYQQDPGMELHLIHYSYGVNSTEKGDLSSESTVSRIRTEHFPLTLESARPSHTSQYLCASRSVGSSGTDTQYFGPGTRLTVL.